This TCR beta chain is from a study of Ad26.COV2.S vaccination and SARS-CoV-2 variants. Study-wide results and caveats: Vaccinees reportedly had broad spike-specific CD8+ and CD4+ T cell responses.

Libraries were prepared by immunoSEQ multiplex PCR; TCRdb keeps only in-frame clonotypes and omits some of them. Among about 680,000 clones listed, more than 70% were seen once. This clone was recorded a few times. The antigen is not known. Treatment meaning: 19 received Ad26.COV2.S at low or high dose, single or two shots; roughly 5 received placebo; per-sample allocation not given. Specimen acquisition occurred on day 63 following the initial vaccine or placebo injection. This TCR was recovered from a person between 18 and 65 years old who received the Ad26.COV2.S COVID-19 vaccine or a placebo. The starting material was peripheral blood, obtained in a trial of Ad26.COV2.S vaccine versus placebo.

CDR3 nucleotide sequence: TGTGCCAGCAGTGACTACGAGCAGTACTTC. Translation: CASSDYEQYF. This chain uses TRBV6-4 with TRBJ2-7; D call uncertain. The ends were cut back, 1 base at V and 5 bases at J, with 0 bases in the middle. CDR1 MRHNA and CDR2 SNTAGT come from the germline V gene. The CDR3 loop spans 10 amino acids.